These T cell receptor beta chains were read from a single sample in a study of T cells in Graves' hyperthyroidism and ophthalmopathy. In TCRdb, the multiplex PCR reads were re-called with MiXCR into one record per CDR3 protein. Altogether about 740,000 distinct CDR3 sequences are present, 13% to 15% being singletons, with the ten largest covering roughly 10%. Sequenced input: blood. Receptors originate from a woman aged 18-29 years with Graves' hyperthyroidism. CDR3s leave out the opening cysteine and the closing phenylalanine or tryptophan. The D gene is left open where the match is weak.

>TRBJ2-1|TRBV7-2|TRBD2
ASSHGERGLYNEQF
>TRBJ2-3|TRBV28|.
ASSLQGGGGTQY
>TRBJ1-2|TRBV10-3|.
AISERQVNYGYT
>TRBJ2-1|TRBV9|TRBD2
ASSVGLTAGGPGWYNEQF
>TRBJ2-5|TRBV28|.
ASSLYGTPTQETQY
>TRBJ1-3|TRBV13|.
ASSPPRSGNTIY
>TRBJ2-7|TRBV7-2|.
ASSLTAAGTYEQY
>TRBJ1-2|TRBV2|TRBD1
ASSDRGQGSYFGYT
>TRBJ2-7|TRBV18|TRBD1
ASSPGQGREQY
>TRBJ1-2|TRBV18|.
ASSQENYGYT
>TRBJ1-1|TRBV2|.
ASSGITGPTEAF
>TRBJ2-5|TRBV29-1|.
SVVRAETQY
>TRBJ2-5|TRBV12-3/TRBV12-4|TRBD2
ASSVIPSYGRESRETQY
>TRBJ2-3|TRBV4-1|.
ASSQAVDTQY
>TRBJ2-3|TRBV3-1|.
ASSQEWTLGHHTDTQY
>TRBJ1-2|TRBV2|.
ASSGQEKTYT
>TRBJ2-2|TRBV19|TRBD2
ASTRTSGVNTGELF
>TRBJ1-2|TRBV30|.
AWSVGVSGYT
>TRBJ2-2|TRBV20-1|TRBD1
SAGGQGSTGELF
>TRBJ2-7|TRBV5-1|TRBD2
ASSPTSVHSYEQY
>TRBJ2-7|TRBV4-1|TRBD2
ASSQPAERESEQY